The 21 T cell receptor beta chains presented below share a single source sample, sequenced in a study of T cell clones after liver transplantation. The protocol was immunoSEQ multiplex PCR, while the TCRdb copy is restricted to in-frame clones and leaves out a portion. The sample carries tens of thousands of clones, over 80% recorded once. The specimen was CD4+ T cells from blood, collected at the 22-month timepoint. The receptors stem from a human patient who received a liver transplant. Part of the T cells may come from the graft donor.

The V gene is TRBV11-3, the J gene TRBJ2-3; 11 bases match TRBD2. Looked up from germline, CDR1 is SGHNT and CDR2 is YENEEA. The trim removed 1 base at V and 3 bases at J, leaving 6 bases unmatched. The CDR3 covers 17 residues. The CDR3: CASSLGTSGSRTDTQYF. The CDR3 nucleotides read TGTGCCAGCAGCTTAGGCACTAGCGGGAGTAGGACAGATACGCAGTATTTT.

The V and J genes are TRBV28 and TRBJ1-1; the D gene is possibly TRBD1 (6 bases). The CDR3 is 15 amino acids. V lost 6 bases to trimming and J lost 2 bases, with 16 bases between them. Per the germline V gene, CDR1 is MDHEN and CDR2 is SYDVKM. Here the CDR3 DNA reads TGTGCCAGCAGCAGAGAACAGGGTGTTAACACTGAAGCTTTCTTT. It translates to CASSREQGVNTEAFF.

This clone occurred a few times. V and J are TRBV5-6 and TRBJ2-3, with 7 bases that match TRBD2. J gave up 4 bases and V 2 bases, and 13 bases lay outside the gene matches. CDR3 size: 17 residues. Germline V gives CDR1 SGHDT, CDR2 YYEEEE. CDR3 loop: CASSFHLAVSFADTQYF. Here the CDR3 DNA reads TGTGCCAGCAGCTTCCATCTAGCGGTTTCCTTCGCAGATACGCAGTATTTT.

The chain joins TRBV6-5 to TRBJ2-5; D may be TRBD1 (6 bases). V was clipped by 6 bases and J by 7 bases, with 18 bases between them. This CDR3 spans 14 amino acids. CDR1 is MNHEY, CDR2 SVGAGI, per germline. The CDR3 loop is CASRYRDNEGTQYF. The CDR3, as DNA: TGTGCCAGCAGATACCGGGACAACGAAGGGACCCAGTACTTC.

The chain is built from TRBV12-5 and TRBJ2-7; maybe TRBD1 (5 bases). Germline CDR1 LGHNT, CDR2 FRNRAP. The length of the CDR3 is 15 residues. Trimming took off 7 bases at V and 9 bases at J, with 25 bases between the two ends. The DNA for the CDR3 is TGTGCTAGTGCGGAGCAACCCGGGCCAGGGTTCTCGCAGTACTTC. Amino acids: CASAEQPGPGFSQYF. Filled out from reference TRBV12-5 and TRBJ2-7, the complete variable domain reads DARVTQTPRHKVTEMGQEVTMRCQPILGHNTVFWYRQTMMQGLELLAYFRNRAPLDDSGMPKDRFSAEMPDATLATLKIQPSEPRDSAVYFCASAEQPGPGFSQYFGPGTRLTVT.

V usage is TRBV7-2 and J usage is TRBJ2-2, with 7 bases aligning to TRBD2. Trimming took 1 base from V and 4 from J; bases not matched to a gene: 6. CDR1 is SGHTA and CDR2 is FQGNSA in the germline V gene. The CDR3 spans 16 residues. CDR3 DNA sequence: TGTGCCAGCAGCTTAGAAGCGGGGAGTGGCACCGGGGAGCTGTTTTTT. This encodes CASSLEAGSGTGELFF.

The chain is built from TRBV28 and TRBJ2-3, with 8 bases that match TRBD2. The CDR3 has 15 residues. Germline CDR1 is MDHEN and CDR2 is SYDVKM. V lost 2 bases to trimming and J lost 0 bases; unmatched junction nucleotides: 1. CDR3 region: CASSLPSGSTDTQYF. DNA for the CDR3: TGTGCCAGCAGTTTACCTAGCGGGAGCACAGATACGCAGTATTTT.

The chain is built from TRBV4-1 and TRBJ2-5; a possible D gene is TRBD2 (6 bases). The CDR3 has 17 residues. Deletions cut 0 bases from V and 5 bases from J, with 19 bases between. CDR1 MGHRA and CDR2 YSYEKL come from the germline V gene. CDR3 sequence (DNA): TGCGCCAGCAGCCAAGACTGGCGGCGGGACCCCCTGGAGACCCAGTACTTC. Encoded protein: CASSQDWRRDPLETQYF.

The CDR3: CASSLARTGGNTIYF. In DNA, the CDR3 is TGTGCCAGCAGCTTAGCGCGGACAGGCGGAAACACCATATATTTT. The gene calls are TRBV7-6 and TRBJ1-3; 7 bases match TRBD1. V shed 0 bases and J 4 bases; nucleotides not matched to a gene: 3. This CDR3 is 15 amino acids long. Germline CDR1 is SGHVS and CDR2 is FNYEAQ.

This chain links TRBV6-1 with TRBJ1-2; D is undetermined. Germline CDR1 and CDR2: MNHNS and SASEGT. Deletions cut 7 bases from V and 1 base from J, with 13 bases between. The CDR3 is 14 amino acids. Here the CDR3 reads CASIFESFNYGYTF. CDR3 nucleotide sequence: TGTGCCAGCATTTTCGAATCTTTTAACTATGGCTACACCTTC.

The gene calls are TRBV28 and TRBJ1-2; D is possibly TRBD1 (6 bases). V lost 7 bases, J lost 0 bases, and 9 bases lay in between. Germline V gene data show CDR1 as MDHEN and CDR2 as SYDVKM. CDR3 length equals 13 residues. CDR3 DNA: TGTGCCAGCACCGGGGGCGCTAACTATGGCTACACCTTC. It translates to CASTGGANYGYTF.

The V gene is TRBV30, the J gene TRBJ2-5, with 14 bases aligning to TRBD2. J gave up 5 bases and V 6 bases, and 5 bases lay outside the gene matches. The CDR3 sequence is 14 residues long. Germline CDR1 reads GTSNPN; CDR2 reads SVGIG (reference sequence). CDR3 residues: CACRLAGGSETQYF. The CDR3 DNA is TGTGCCTGTAGACTAGCGGGAGGGAGTGAGACCCAGTACTTC.

This chain's CDR3 is CASSQRGWAEAFF. Written as DNA, the CDR3 is TGTGCCAGCAGCCAGAGGGGCTGGGCAGAAGCTTTCTTT. The chain combines TRBV4-2 with TRBJ1-1, with D possibly TRBD1 on 5 matching bases. From germline, CDR1 is LGHNA and CDR2 YNFKEQ. This CDR3 spans 13 amino acids. V gave up 3 bases and J gave up 8 bases, with 13 bases separating them.

The rearrangement joins TRBV4-1 to TRBJ1-5, with D possibly matching TRBD1 (5 bases). Germline V CDR1 and CDR2: MGHRA, YSYEKL. V lost 2 bases, J lost 4 bases, and 18 bases lay in between. CDR3 size: 17 residues. The CDR3 DNA sequence: TGCGCCAGCAGCCAAATTGGGGGGATGGGGCGGAATCAGCCCCAGCATTTT. Residues: CASSQIGGMGRNQPQHF.

V gene TRBV4-3 combines with J gene TRBJ2-5; D is possibly TRBD2 (6 bases). Trimming left V 4 bases short and J 4 bases short, with 13 bases between. The length of the CDR3 is 14 residues. Germline V gene data show CDR1 as LGHNA and CDR2 as YSLEER. CDR3 sequence: CASSPGRGVETQYF. The CDR3 nucleotides read TGCGCCAGCAGCCCCGGGAGAGGGGTAGAGACCCAGTACTTC.

This chain joins TRBV7-2 and TRBJ1-2; D perhaps matches TRBD1 (5 bases). The CDR3 runs 16 residues. Germline CDR1 and CDR2: SGHTA and FQGNSA. Trimming took off 5 bases at V and 4 bases at J, with 20 bases between the two ends. The DNA of the CDR3 is TGTGCCAGCAGCCCGAGGGGACTCACCCGGCCCTATGGCTACACCTTC. Protein sequence: CASSPRGLTRPYGYTF.

The chain combines TRBV2 with TRBJ2-2; tentative D call: TRBD1 (6 bases). V was cut by 6 bases and J by 4 bases, with 9 bases left in between. This CDR3 has 13 residues. Germline CDR1 reads SNHLY; CDR2 reads FYNNEI. CDR3 nucleotide sequence: TGTGCCAGCAGGGTGGACAGCACCGGGGAGCTGTTTTTT. It translates to CASRVDSTGELFF.

The count of this clone is one. The V gene is TRBV7-2, the J gene TRBJ1-6; no clear D gene. Germline V gene sequence: CDR1 SGHTA, CDR2 FQGNSA. Trimming took 2 bases from V and 4 from J, leaving 6 bases between them. The CDR3 covers 14 residues. CDR3 loop: CASSLRDYNSPLHF. The CDR3 nucleotides read TGTGCCAGCAGCTTACGGGATTATAATTCACCCCTCCACTTT.

This sequence joins TRBV28 and TRBJ2-5; 10 positions agree with TRBD2. After removal of 4 bases from V and 4 bases from J, the junction contained 9 bases not matched to a gene. CDR3 length: 16 amino acids. CDR1 MDHEN and CDR2 SYDVKM come from the germline V gene. The CDR3 DNA reads TGTGCCAGCAGTTCCCGACGGACTAGCGGAGGAGAGACCCAGTACTTC. This translates into CASSSRRTSGGETQYF.

For this clone: One junction end does not reproduce the germline sequence, and a read error may be involved. The chain is built from TRBV5-1 and TRBJ2-1; D unresolved. The CDR3 has 15 amino acids. Per germline, CDR1 SGHRS and CDR2 YFSETQ. This CDR3 reads CASSLSPGEPNQQFF. The CDR3 nucleotides read TGCGCCAGCAGCTTATCACCCGGAGAGCCCAATCAGCAGTTCTTC.

The chain is built from TRBV2 and TRBJ1-6; a weak D match, TRBD1 (5 bases). The CDR3 is 14 residues long. The germline V and J ends were trimmed by 6 bases and 10 bases, with 16 bases remaining between them. The germline V gene has CDR1 SNHLY and CDR2 FYNNEI. DNA of the CDR3: TGTGCCAGCAGCTCTCAGTTCGGGGGATCACCCCTCCACTTT. It translates to CASSSQFGGSPLHF.